This T cell receptor beta chain was profiled in a study of OX40 agonist ivuxolimab in advanced cancers. Background on the study: Ivuxolimab, an agonistic anti-OX40 (CD134) antibody, was given to patients.

J gave up 4 bases and V 4 bases, and 5 bases lay outside the gene matches. This CDR3 is built from 14 residues. Germline assignment: CDR1 MNHEY and CDR2 SVGAGI. Sequenced by immunoSEQ multiplex PCR; TCRdb stores in-frame clones only, minus some. The repertoire holds tens of thousands of clones, around 87% seen once, with roughly 0.32% in the top ten. The sequence was collected from an adult with an advanced solid tumor such as melanoma, head and neck, liver or kidney cancer. The sample here was CD4+ or CD8+ T cells sorted from blood, taken in a trial of the OX40 agonist ivuxolimab. The J gene is TRBJ1-1, the V gene TRBV6-5; TRBD1 agrees at 8 bases. The CDR3 loop reads CASSSAQGVTEAFF. For the CDR3, the DNA is TGTGCCAGCAGTTCTGCACAGGGGGTCACTGAAGCTTTCTTT.